This T cell receptor (beta chain) originates from a study of blood T cell repertoires in COVID-19. Study information: Sample material is recorded as cDNA or gDNA derived from T cells, B-cell-depleted T cells, or PBMCs.

The CDR3 consists of 20 residues. J lost 4 bases, V lost 0 bases, and 17 bases had no gene match. Germline V gene lookup returns CDR1 SGHVS and CDR2 FQNEAQ. Clinical history reported by participants formed the basis on which cohorts were assigned. TCRdb keeps only in-frame clones here, not all; method: immunoSEQ multiplex PCR. The profile covers around 150,000 clones, with 84% appearing a single time and 7.3% taken by the ten largest. Sequenced sample: PBMCs or T cells enriched from blood (not recorded which). The J gene is TRBJ2-1, the V gene TRBV7-8, with 8 bases identical to TRBD1. The TCR comes from a man aged 45-65 years who had recovered from COVID-19. CDR3: CASSLAPAGGNLYGYNEQFF. The CDR3 DNA reads as TGTGCCAGCAGCTTAGCGCCGGCAGGGGGCAACCTTTACGGATACAATGAGCAGTTCTTC.